These 9 T cell receptor beta chains were sequenced from one sample in a study of T cells in Graves' hyperthyroidism and ophthalmopathy. RNA transcripts were the template for amplifying TCR beta CDR3 regions. HTBI primers were used for first-round RT-PCR of the TCR CDR3. TCRdb reprocessed the multiplex PCR reads with MiXCR, giving one entry per CDR3 protein. The profile shows some 550,000 distinct CDR3 sequences, roughly a sixth of them singletons. The specimen was blood. Source of these receptors: a woman in her thirties or forties with Graves' ophthalmopathy.

Ten or more counts support this clonotype. The chain employs TRBV30 and TRBJ2-1; 7 bases map to TRBD1. This CDR3 contains 18 residues. The V segment lost 3 bases and the J segment 1 base; nucleotides outside the gene matches: 15. Germline V lookup: CDR1 GTSNPN, CDR2 SVGIG (reference sequence). This CDR3 reads CAWSGQDPKSQSYNEQFF. Here the CDR3 DNA reads TGTGCCTGGAGCGGACAGGACCCCAAGTCCCAATCCTACAATGAGCAGTTCTTC.

At least ten counts were recorded for this clonotype. The gene calls are TRBV6-1 and TRBJ1-5, with a tentative D call TRBD1 (6 bases). V lost 2 bases and J 2 bases, leaving 10 bases between the germline ends. CDR1 MNHNS and CDR2 SASEGT come from the germline V gene. This CDR3 has 15 residues. The CDR3 bases are TGTGCCAGCAGTGAAAACCAGGGGCGCAATCAGCCCCAGCATTTT. This gives the protein CASSENQGRNQPQHF.

The table lists this clonotype with many counts. This chain connects TRBV3-1 to TRBJ2-1, with 10 bases aligning to TRBD2. CDR3 length: 17 amino acids. The trim removed 2 bases at V and 0 bases at J, leaving 4 bases unmatched. The germline gives CDR1 LGHDT, CDR2 YNNKEL (reference sequence). Here the CDR3 DNA reads TGTGCCAGCAGCCAAACTAGCGGGACCGTCTCCTACAATGAGCAGTTCTTC. Encoded protein: CASSQTSGTVSYNEQFF.

This rearrangement joins TRBV19 to TRBJ2-1; the match to TRBD2 covers 15 bases. Germline V gene data show CDR1 as LNHDA and CDR2 as SQIVND (reference sequence). This CDR3 has 18 amino acids. J was trimmed by 9 bases and V by 5 bases; bases with no gene match: 14. The CDR3 spells CASSSGLPGLAGGGEQFF. The CDR3 nucleotides read TGTGCCAGTAGTTCAGGACTGCCGGGACTAGCGGGAGGAGGTGAGCAGTTCTTC.

This clonotype was counted ten times or more. The chain recombines TRBV27 with TRBJ1-1, with D tentatively TRBD1 (5 bases). The CDR3 is 14 residues long. Per the germline V gene, CDR1 is MNHEY and CDR2 is SMNVEV (reference sequence). The germline V and J ends were trimmed by 5 bases and 4 bases, with 14 bases remaining between them. CDR3 in DNA: TGTGCCAGCAGTACACTCAGGGACCCCACTGAAGCTTTCTTT. The encoded protein is CASSTLRDPTEAFF.

This clonotype was seen at least ten times. This CDR3 reads CASSGGTGKNYEQYF. The CDR3 coding sequence is TGTGCCAGCAGTGGGGGGACAGGGAAAAACTACGAGCAGTACTTC. The rearrangement joins TRBV6-1 to TRBJ2-7, with 9 bases fitting TRBD1. CDR3 length: 15 residues. CDR1 and CDR2 (germline): MNHNS, SASEGT. Trimming took 4 bases from V and 3 from J; bases not matched to a gene: 7.

The chain joins TRBV5-1 to TRBJ2-7; no firm D call. Germline values: CDR1 SGHRS, CDR2 YFSETQ. The CDR3 length is 13 residues. Trimming shortened V by 4 bases and J by 2 bases, and 10 bases separated the two germline ends. CDR3 sequence reads: CASSATVAYEQYF. For the CDR3, the DNA is TGCGCCAGCAGCGCAACAGTCGCCTACGAGCAGTACTTC.

A few counts support this clonotype. The chain is built from TRBV3-1 and TRBJ2-2, with 9 bases that match TRBD1. Germline loops: CDR1 LGHDT, CDR2 YNNKEL (reference sequence). The CDR3 sequence is 17 residues long. With 2 bases clipped from V and 4 bases from J, the junction kept 8 bases outside the gene matches. The CDR3 reads CASSQPNRGHGTGELFF. The CDR3 coding sequence is TGTGCCAGCAGCCAACCTAACAGGGGGCACGGCACCGGGGAGCTGTTTTTT.

The V and J genes are TRBV18 and TRBJ1-2, with a possible D match to TRBD1 (5 bases). The CDR3 sequence is 14 residues long. Germline CDR1 and CDR2: KGHSH and LQKENI. V lost 4 bases, J lost 4 bases, and 13 bases lay in between. The CDR3 sequence is CASSLGTATYGYTF. CDR3 sequence (DNA): TGTGCCAGCTCACTCGGGACGGCGACCTATGGCTACACCTTC.